These 19 T cell receptor beta chains originate from one sample sequenced in a study of blood T cell repertoires in COVID-19. Clones were read by immunoSEQ multiplex PCR, and TCRdb kept only the in-frame ones, dropping some. The sample consists of roughly 200,000 clones, over 80% of them appearing once. The specimen sequenced was PBMCs or T cells enriched from blood (not recorded which). These receptors originate from a woman aged 30 to 39 who had been exposed to COVID-19.

This chain joins TRBV7-9 and TRBJ2-7, with TRBD2 identical over 7 bases. Per germline, CDR1 SEHNR and CDR2 FQNEAQ (reference sequence). J lost 5 bases, V lost 3 bases, and 10 bases had no gene match. The CDR3 sequence is 15 residues long. The CDR3 region is CASSLAAGVIHEQYF. The CDR3 region has the DNA TGTGCCAGCAGCTTGGCCGCGGGGGTTATCCACGAGCAGTACTTC.

The chain is built from TRBV2 and TRBJ1-2; 7 bases match TRBD1. Germline loops: CDR1 SNHLY, CDR2 FYNNEI. The V gene end was trimmed by 8 bases and the J gene end by 4 bases; junction bases not matched to a gene: 7. This CDR3 comprises 13 residues. The CDR3: CASLDRELYGYTF. Written as DNA, the CDR3 is TGTGCCAGCTTAGACAGGGAACTCTATGGCTACACCTTC. Full variable domain (missing parts from reference TRBV2 and TRBJ1-2): EPEVTQTPSHQVTQMGQEVILRCVPISNHLYFYWYRQILGQKVEFLVSFYNNEISEKSEIFDDQFSVERPDGSNFTLKIRSTKLEDSAMYFCASLDRELYGYTFGSGTRLTVV.

The chain carries TRBV11-3 and TRBJ2-2; 7 bases agree with TRBD1. The ends lost 11 bases at V and 0 bases at J; junction bases unmatched: 6. This CDR3 contains 14 residues. Germline V gives CDR1 SGHNT, CDR2 YENEEA. The CDR3 coding sequence is TGTGCCTCTCAGGACAGGCCGAACACCGGGGAGCTGTTTTTT. Translating gives CASQDRPNTGELFF. The variable domain in full, completed from reference TRBV11-3 and TRBJ2-2, reads EAGVVQSPRYKIIEKKQPVAFWCNPISGHNTLYWYLQNLGQGPELLIRYENEEAVDDSQLPKDRFSAERLKGVDSTLKIQPAELGDSAVYLCASQDRPNTGELFFGEGSRLTVL.

This chain joins TRBV7-2 and TRBJ2-5; a possible D gene is TRBD2 (5 bases). This CDR3 region has 14 residues. Germline V gene lookup returns CDR1 SGHTA and CDR2 FQGNSA. Trimming pared 5 bases from V and 1 base from J, leaving 11 bases between. The CDR3 DNA reads as TGTGCCAGCAGCCAACTAGTCCGCCAAGAGACCCAGTACTTC. Translation gives CASSQLVRQETQYF.

The J gene is TRBJ2-7, the V gene TRBV27, with 7 bases fitting TRBD1. Germline CDR1 is MNHEY and CDR2 is SMNVEV (reference sequence). Trimming cost V 6 bases and J 0 bases; bases outside gene matches: 5. There are 14 residues in the CDR3. The CDR3: CASSDRDSSYEQYF. CDR3 nucleotides: TGTGCCAGCAGCGACCGGGACAGCTCCTACGAGCAGTACTTC.

Notes on this clone: This sample includes further DNA sequences coding for the same CDR3. The V call is TRBV9, the J call TRBJ1-6, with 7 bases matching TRBD1. CDR3 size: 14 residues. Germline V lookup: CDR1 SGDLS, CDR2 YYNGEE. V was pared by 1 base and J by 7 bases, with 2 bases of the junction left unmatched. The CDR3 loop reads CASSVTGDNSPLHF. CDR3 in DNA: TGTGCCAGCAGCGTAACAGGGGACAATTCACCCCTCCACTTT.

CDR3 sequence (DNA): TGTGCCAGCAGCTTAGAGGCGGGACAGGCGAACACCGGGGAGCTGTTTTTT. Translating gives CASSLEAGQANTGELFF. The chain carries TRBV7-9 and TRBJ2-2, with TRBD1 identical over 8 bases. Germline CDR1 SEHNR, CDR2 FQNEAQ (reference sequence). The length of the CDR3 is 17 residues. V shed 1 base, J shed 0 bases, and the junction held 4 bases outside the gene matches.

This chain connects TRBV21-1 to TRBJ1-3; whether TRBD1, the table's D call, matches the DNA was not checked. TRBV21-1 corresponds to a pseudogene. This CDR3 has 19 residues. CDR3 sequence (DNA): TGTGCCAGCAGCAAATCCCATGAGACAGCCACTCGCTCTGGAAACACCATATATTTT. Its protein is CASSKSHETATRSGNTIYF.

The V call is TRBV2, the J call TRBJ2-3, with 15 bases identical to TRBD2. This CDR3 comprises 15 residues. Trimming at V came to 4 bases and at J to 6 bases, leaving 2 bases not matched to a gene. Germline-derived CDR1 and CDR2 are SNHLY and FYNNEI. DNA of the CDR3: TGTGCCAGCAGTGGGACTAGCGGGGGGGTCGATACGCAGTATTTT. Translated, it gives CASSGTSGGVDTQYF.

Within the sample, this clone is medium-sized. This CDR3 is CASRGDSSSGNTIYF. DNA for the CDR3: TGTGCCAGCAGGGGGGACAGCAGCTCTGGAAACACCATATATTTT. The J gene is TRBJ1-3, the V gene TRBV2; 7 nucleotides align to TRBD1. The J segment lost 0 bases and the V segment lost 6 bases, leaving 5 bases of the junction unmatched. Germline loops: CDR1 SNHLY, CDR2 FYNNEI. CDR3 length: 15 amino acids. The full variable domain, in which reference TRBV2 and TRBJ1-3 provide the parts outside the CDR3, is EPEVTQTPSHQVTQMGQEVILRCVPISNHLYFYWYRQILGQKVEFLVSFYNNEISEKSEIFDDQFSVERPDGSNFTLKIRSTKLEDSAMYFCASRGDSSSGNTIYFGEGSWLTVV.

J is TRBJ2-7 and V is TRBV4-3, with TRBD2 as a possible D gene (5 bases). The CDR3 is 13 amino acids. Trimming removed 0 bases at V and 8 bases at J, with 11 bases between. Germline CDR1 is LGHNA and CDR2 is YSLEER. The CDR3 spells CASSQERERKQYF. For the CDR3, the DNA is TGCGCCAGCAGCCAAGAGAGGGAACGGAAGCAGTACTTC.

This sequence joins TRBV30 and TRBJ2-2; the D gene is possibly TRBD2 (5 bases). This CDR3 spans 14 amino acids. With 3 bases removed from V and 4 bases from J, the gap between germline ends came to 12 bases. Germline CDR1 is GTSNPN and CDR2 is SVGIG (reference sequence). This CDR3 reads CAWRSRGSTGELFF. CDR3 coding DNA: TGTGCCTGGAGAAGCCGGGGTAGCACCGGGGAGCTGTTTTTT.

V is TRBV5-1 and J is TRBJ2-3; 8 nucleotides align to TRBD2. The CDR3 has 19 amino acids. CDR1 is SGHRS, CDR2 YFSETQ, per germline. After removal of 0 bases from V and 7 bases from J, the junction contained 19 bases not matched to a gene. Here the CDR3 reads CASSLVSGRVTMRPNTQYF. The CDR3 bases are TGCGCCAGCAGCTTGGTATCCGGGAGGGTCACGATGAGACCAAATACGCAGTATTTT.

J is TRBJ1-2 and V is TRBV18; 10 bases are a match to TRBD1. Germline lookup yields CDR1 KGHSH and CDR2 LQKENI. V trimming: 0 bases; J trimming: 3 bases; junction bases outside the gene matches: 10. The CDR3 is 18 amino acids. CDR3 in amino acids: CASSPPRGTGAAYYGYTF. The CDR3 bases are TGTGCCAGCTCACCACCAAGGGGGACAGGGGCGGCGTACTATGGCTACACCTTC. Combining the CDR3 with reference TRBV18 and TRBJ1-2 gives the whole variable domain NAGVMQNPRHLVRRRGQEARLRCSPMKGHSHVYWYRQLPEEGLKFMVYLQKENIIDESGMPKERFSAEFPKEGPSILRIQQVVRGDSAAYFCASSPPRGTGAAYYGYTFGSGTRLTVV.

The rearrangement joins TRBV11-2 to TRBJ1-2; D is undetermined. V gave up 1 base and J gave up 2 bases, with 8 bases separating them. CDR1 is SGHAT and CDR2 is FQNNGV in the germline V gene. This CDR3 is 14 amino acids long. The CDR3 nucleotides read TGTGCCAGCAGCTTAGCCCCCCTCAACTATGGCTACACCTTC. Translating gives CASSLAPLNYGYTF.

The rearrangement links TRBV7-6 to TRBJ1-1; 7 bases are a match to TRBD1. From germline, CDR1 is SGHVS and CDR2 FNYEAQ. This CDR3 contains 14 residues. V was clipped by 5 bases and J by 1 base; unmatched bases: 4. The CDR3 DNA is TGTGCCAGCAGCGGTAGACAGGGGAACACTGAAGCTTTCTTT. Its protein product is CASSGRQGNTEAFF.

This clone was recorded only once. CDR3 sequence reads: CASSVDSNYGYTF. The CDR3 DNA sequence: TGTGCCAGCAGTGTAGACAGCAACTATGGCTACACCTTC. The genes are TRBV2 and TRBJ1-2; perhaps TRBD1 as D (5 bases). The CDR3 is made up of 13 amino acids. The germline CDR1 and CDR2 sequences are SNHLY and FYNNEI. V lost 4 bases and J 2 bases, leaving 8 bases between the germline ends.

As concerns this clone: Other nucleotide sequences in the sample specify the same CDR3. The chain combines TRBV6-5 with TRBJ1-5, with D maybe TRBD1 (6 bases). Looked up from germline, CDR1 is MNHEY and CDR2 is SVGAGI. This CDR3 region has 15 residues. V lost 2 bases and J 3 bases, leaving 11 bases between the germline ends. The CDR3 sequence is CASSYSRGANQPQHF. CDR3 nucleotide sequence: TGTGCCAGCAGTTACAGCAGGGGTGCCAATCAGCCCCAGCATTTT.

The J gene is TRBJ2-5, the V gene TRBV11-2; D might be TRBD2 (6 bases). This CDR3 contains 13 residues. Trimming pared 6 bases from V and 6 bases from J, leaving 14 bases between. Germline values: CDR1 SGHAT, CDR2 FQNNGV. The CDR3 DNA follows: TGTGCCAGCAGGGGGGGATCAGGTCAGACCCAGTACTTC. Amino acids: CASRGGSGQTQYF.